What follows is one TCR beta chain and its context. The sample belongs to a study of cytomegalovirus exposure and HLA in healthy donors. Study context: T cells numbering about 200 million yielded 117 million unique TCR beta sequences in an earlier analysis. The early release's HLA-typed donors yielded 78 million or so unique TCRs.

CDR1 is SGHTA, CDR2 FQGNSA, per germline. The V end lost 3 bases, the J end lost 1 base, and 9 bases lay between the germline ends. The CDR3 totals 14 residues. The PCR used 60 Vbeta and 13 Jbeta primers. Data came from immunoSEQ multiplex PCR; TCRdb stores just in-frame clones and leaves some out. This sample has 110,000 or so clones, with less than 10% found just once. Sequencing was performed on PBMCs. V is TRBV7-2 and J is TRBJ1-1; D is uncertain. This TCR was recovered from a woman aged 40-49 years in good health and CMV-seropositive. In DNA, the CDR3 is TGTGCCAGCAGCTTCGCAGCGCAGAACACTGAAGCTTTCTTT. Protein: CASSFAAQNTEAFF. Variable domain in full (rest from reference TRBV7-2 and TRBJ1-1): GAGVSQSPSNKVTEKGKDVELRCDPISGHTALYWYRQSLGQGLEFLIYFQGNSAPDKSGLPSDRFSAERTGGSVSTLTIQRTQQEDSAVYLCASSFAAQNTEAFFGQGTRLTVV.